The 15 T cell receptor beta chains in this list originate from one sample, sequenced in a study of T cell changes during pregnancy in multiple sclerosis. TCRdb's copy holds only in-frame clones and misses some; the assay was immunoSEQ multiplex PCR. Of around 100,000 clones listed, 80% to 95% are singletons. Sequencing used peripheral blood, obtained in the third trimester of pregnancy. The receptor set was obtained from a female donor with multiple sclerosis, enrolled in a pregnancy study.

The chain recombines TRBV11-2 with TRBJ2-5, with 8 bases identical to TRBD1. The germline V gene has CDR1 SGHAT and CDR2 FQNNGV. This CDR3 has 15 residues. V gave up 2 bases and J gave up 7 bases; unmatched junction bases: 9. CDR3 DNA: TGTGCCAGCAGCTTATTGGGAGGACAGGGCTCGACCCAGTACTTC. The encoded protein is CASSLLGGQGSTQYF.

The CDR3 loop reads CASSIQQGGEQYF. CDR3 nucleotides: TGTGCCAGTAGTATACAACAGGGTGGCGAGCAGTACTTC. V gene TRBV19 combines with J gene TRBJ2-7, with TRBD1 as a possible D gene (6 bases). This CDR3 is built from 13 residues. Trimming took off 2 bases at V and 6 bases at J, with 11 bases between the two ends. Germline CDR1 reads LNHDA; CDR2 reads SQIVND (reference sequence).

This clone appeared a few times. V and J are TRBV29-1 and TRBJ1-1, with D possibly being TRBD1 (5 bases). Trimming stripped 4 bases from V and 5 bases from J, with 11 bases between. CDR3 length: 12 residues. The germline V gene encodes CDR1 SQVTM and CDR2 ANQGSEA. The CDR3 DNA reads as TGCAGCGTTGTCCCCCAGGGAACTGAAGCTTTCTTT. Translating gives CSVVPQGTEAFF.

This clone was detected once. The gene calls are TRBV10-3 and TRBJ2-1; 9 nucleotides match TRBD1. The germline gives CDR1 ENHRY, CDR2 SYGVKD. CDR3 length equals 13 residues. V shed 6 bases, J shed 7 bases, and the junction held 4 bases outside the gene matches. CDR3 in DNA: TGTGCCATCAGCGCACAGGGGGCTAATGAGCAGTTCTTC. Translated, it gives CAISAQGANEQFF.

The chain is built from TRBV7-2 and TRBJ2-7; TRBD1 matches at 7 bases. V dropped 3 bases and J dropped 4; count of bases not matched to a gene: 3. Germline V lookup: CDR1 SGHTA, CDR2 FQGNSA. The CDR3 runs to 13 residues. CDR3 residues: CASSFTGAYEQYF. CDR3 bases: TGTGCCAGCAGCTTCACAGGGGCTTACGAGCAGTACTTC.

The J gene is TRBJ1-2, the V gene TRBV4-1, with TRBD1 matching over 9 bases. V lost 5 bases and J lost 4; bases outside the gene matches: 11. Germline-derived CDR1 and CDR2 are MGHRA and YSYEKL. The length of the CDR3 is 16 residues. The CDR3 DNA reads as TGCGCCAGCAGCTCCCAGGGCCGGGACAGGGTCTATGGCTACACCTTC. This translates into CASSSQGRDRVYGYTF.

The chain is built from TRBV2 and TRBJ1-2; TRBD1 might be the D (6 bases). The V and J ends lost 4 bases and 4 bases respectively, with 13 bases between them. Germline CDR1 reads SNHLY; CDR2 reads FYNNEI. CDR3 length: 14 residues. CDR3 coding DNA: TGTGCCAGCAGTGTGGACAGAAGTTTCTATGGCTACACCTTC. Encoded protein: CASSVDRSFYGYTF.

V gene TRBV4-2 combines with J gene TRBJ2-5; 10 nucleotides agree with TRBD2. J lost 2 bases, V lost 1 base, and 7 bases had no gene match. CDR1 LGHNA and CDR2 YNFKEQ come from the germline V gene. The CDR3 is made up of 17 amino acids. CDR3 nucleotide sequence: TGTGCCAGCAGCCAAGGGACTAGCGGCTCTCGTCAAGAGACCCAGTACTTC. Its translation: CASSQGTSGSRQETQYF.

The V and J genes are TRBV9 and TRBJ2-7; 10 bases map to TRBD2. V lost 0 bases and J lost 0; bases outside the gene matches: 3. Germline V gene data show CDR1 as SGDLS and CDR2 as YYNGEE. This CDR3 contains 16 residues. CDR3 sequence (DNA): TGTGCCAGCAGCGTAGAGGCTAGCGGGAGCTCCTACGAGCAGTACTTC. The encoded protein is CASSVEASGSSYEQYF.

V is TRBV2 and J is TRBJ1-2, with TRBD1 as a possible D gene (6 bases). Looked up from germline, CDR1 is SNHLY and CDR2 is FYNNEI. V lost 2 bases and J 6 bases, leaving 16 bases between the germline ends. The CDR3 runs to 15 residues. As DNA, the CDR3 is TGTGCCAGCAGTGAATGGGCCAGGGGAAATGATGGCTACACCTTC. Protein sequence: CASSEWARGNDGYTF.

The CDR3: CASSPRSEVNYGYTF. In nucleotides, the CDR3 is TGTGCCAGCAGCCCCCGTTCGGAGGTTAACTATGGCTACACCTTC. V and J are TRBV9 and TRBJ1-2, with D hard to call. V shed 4 bases and J shed 1 base, with 14 bases lying between them. CDR1 is SGDLS and CDR2 is YYNGEE in the germline V gene. The length of the CDR3 is 15 residues.

This chain connects TRBV6-5 to TRBJ1-6, with D hard to call. The CDR3 loop spans 12 amino acids. The germline CDR1 and CDR2 sequences are MNHEY and SVGAGI. V was shortened by 8 bases and J by 13 bases, with 15 bases between the two germline ends. The CDR3 is CASSNRGAPLHF. CDR3 sequence (DNA): TGTGCCAGCTCTAATCGGGGTGCTCCCCTCCACTTT.

The J gene is TRBJ1-6, the V gene TRBV27; D uncertain. The germline V gene has CDR1 MNHEY and CDR2 SMNVEV (reference sequence). The length of the CDR3 is 14 residues. Trimming left V 6 bases short and J 9 bases short, with 15 bases between. DNA of the CDR3: TGTGCCAGCAGCGAACCTCTACTCGGTTCACCCCTCCACTTT. Translating gives CASSEPLLGSPLHF.

J is TRBJ2-7 and V is TRBV27, with 9 bases lining up with TRBD2. Germline V CDR1 and CDR2: MNHEY, SMNVEV (reference sequence). Unmatched junction bases numbered 10, after V lost 3 bases and J lost 4 bases. The CDR3 totals 16 residues. The CDR3 region has the DNA TGTGCCAGCAGTTTCGGGCGGGGGGGGACACGTTACGAGCAGTACTTC. Its translation: CASSFGRGGTRYEQYF.

This clone was found once. CDR3 nucleotide sequence: TGTGCCAGCAGCTCACCCGGGACAGCGAACACCGGGGAGCTGTTTTTT. Translated, it gives CASSSPGTANTGELFF. This chain uses TRBV5-4 with TRBJ2-2, with TRBD1 matching over 7 bases. The CDR3 covers 16 residues. Germline V gene data show CDR1 as SGHNT and CDR2 as YYREEE (reference sequence). After removal of 3 bases from V and 0 bases from J, the junction contained 5 bases not matched to a gene. Combining the CDR3 with reference TRBV5-4 and TRBJ2-2 gives the whole variable domain ETGVTQSPTHLIKTRGQQVTLRCSSQSGHNTVSWYQQALGQGPQFIFQYYREEENGRGNFPPRFSGLQFPNYSSELNVNALELDDSALYLCASSSPGTANTGELFFGEGSRLTVL.